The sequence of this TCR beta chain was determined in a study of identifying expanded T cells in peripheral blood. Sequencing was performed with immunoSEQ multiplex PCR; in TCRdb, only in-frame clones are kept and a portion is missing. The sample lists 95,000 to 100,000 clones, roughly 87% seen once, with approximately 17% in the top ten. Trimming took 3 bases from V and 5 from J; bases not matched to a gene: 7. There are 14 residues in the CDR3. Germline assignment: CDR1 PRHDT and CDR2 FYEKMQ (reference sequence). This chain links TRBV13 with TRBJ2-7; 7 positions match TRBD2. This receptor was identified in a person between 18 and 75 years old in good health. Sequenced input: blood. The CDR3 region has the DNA TGTGCCAGCAGCTTCCGGGGGGTTACCAACGAGCAGTACTTC. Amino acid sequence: CASSFRGVTNEQYF.